This TCR beta chain was identified during a study of shared clonotypes between healthy human individuals. Assay runs were performed at deep level. TCRdb's table, derived via immunoSEQ multiplex PCR, lists solely in-frame clones and lacks some. The sample has about 530,000 clones, 90% to 96% seen once. Study-wide results and limits: Clonotype sharing among the donors was expected to vary with sequencing depth. Rarefaction revealed incomplete sorted-subset sequencing despite large depth. Generation probabilities of non-shared clonotypes were lower (relative to those shared by all four donors).

A word on this clone: Its antigen is currently unknown.

This TCR came from a woman in her twenties or thirties in good health. Sequenced input: naive CD4+ T cells sorted from blood. Subset given: CD45RA+ positively selected.

Written as DNA, the CDR3 is TGTGCCATCAGGAGCACTAGGTCCTACGAGCAGTACTTC. Translated, it gives CAIRSTRSYEQYF. The gene calls are TRBV10-3 and TRBJ2-7, with a possible D match to TRBD2 (5 bases). The CDR3 has 13 amino acids. Germline lookup yields CDR1 ENHRY and CDR2 SYGVKD. Trimming removed 6 bases at V and 1 base at J, with 10 bases between.